The source of this TCR beta chain is a study of graft-versus-host responses after intestinal transplantation. Study-wide background: Multivisceral, liver-intestinal, or isolated intestinal grafts went to recipients. Anti-thymocyte globulin induction preceded approximately three years of tacrolimus and steroid maintenance in all recipients. Study-wide results and caveats: High graft-versus-host to host-versus-graft clonal ratios were seen in allografts of patients with graft-donor T cell macrochimerism. Detection of GvH clones occurred in recipient marrow, and some had their first appearance in ileum or blood.

The CDR3 contains 15 residues. The germline gives CDR1 MGHRA, CDR2 YSYEKL. Deletions cut 1 base from V and 8 bases from J, with 17 bases between. Comment on this clone: Antigen: not known.

The method was immunoSEQ multiplex PCR; TCRdb's version includes in-frame clones alone and lacks a portion of them. There are some 100,000 clones in the sample; 80% to 95% occur only once, and approximately 0.069% lies in the top ten. This sequence was found in a human donor who was the organ donor for an intestinal transplant. The chain recombines TRBV4-1 with TRBJ1-2; tentatively, D is TRBD1 (6 bases). The sequencing here drew on unstimulated CD8+ T cells sorted from spleen or lymph node cells, taken before transplant. In DNA, the CDR3 is TGCGCCAGCAGCCAAGTTTTCATCACAGGGCAGGGCTACACCTTC. Its protein product is CASSQVFITGQGYTF.